This T cell receptor (beta chain) was identified during a study of blood T cell repertoires in COVID-19. For the study at large: The United States, Italy and Spain supplied acute and convalescent COVID-19 samples. PBMCs, B-cell-depleted T cells, or T cells provided the cDNA or gDNA that made up the material.

The CDR3 spans 18 residues. The V end was cut by 2 bases, the J end by 6 bases, with 20 bases between. In the study's own analysis: Using reference gene primer amplification, nucleated cell counts were estimated. The protocol was immunoSEQ multiplex PCR, while the TCRdb copy is restricted to in-frame clones and leaves out a portion. From that table come the V and J calls and clone size; the DNA was used to work out D and trimming. This table has about 250,000 clones, approximately 89% appearing once. The chain employs TRBV23-1 and TRBJ1-6; D is possibly TRBD1 (6 bases). TRBV23-1 is an ORF for which the function is uncertain. The sequenced sample consisted of peripheral blood. The receptor comes from a woman aged 40 to 49 who had recovered from COVID-19. The CDR3 DNA reads TGCGCCAGCAGTCAACGTAATAGGAGGACAGAGCCTAATTCACCCCTCCACTTT. Its translation is CASSQRNRRTEPNSPLHF.